These T cell receptor beta chains were read from a single sample in a study of response to subunit inactivated influenza vaccine. MiXCR was run by TCRdb on the RT-PCR reads, yielding one entry per CDR3 protein. The table records approximately 680,000 distinct CDR3 sequences, about a sixth of them present only once. The material sequenced was PBMCs from blood, taken roughly 12 days after vaccination. The receptors were gathered from a man between 50 and 59 years old who received an inactivated influenza vaccine. Each CDR3 is given with its conserved first and last residue. The D gene is left open where the match is weak. The size entry is marked missing in some rows and otherwise reads once, few, many or a size class.

v_gene: TRBV5-8
j_gene: TRBJ2-2
d_gene: TRBD1
abundance: few
CDR3aa: CASSSARGTNTGELFF
CDR3nt: TGTGCCAGCAGCTCGGCCAGGGGGACCAACACCGGGGAGCTGTTTTTT

v_gene: TRBV7-9
j_gene: TRBJ1-2
d_gene: NA
abundance: few
CDR3aa: CASSVGVFIGYTF
CDR3nt: TGTGCCAGCAGTGTGGGGGTATTTATTGGCTACACCTTC

v_gene: TRBV4-2
j_gene: TRBJ2-7
d_gene: TRBD2
abundance: NA
CDR3aa: CASSQGPSGGPYSVEQYF
CDR3nt: TGTGCCAGCAGCCAAGGTCCTAGCGGGGGGCCCTACTCCGTCGAGCAGTACTTC

v_gene: TRBV24-1
j_gene: TRBJ2-3
d_gene: TRBD2
abundance: NA
CDR3aa: CATSPGLAYTSTDTQYF
CDR3nt: TGTGCCACCAGCCCGGGACTAGCATACACTAGCACAGATACGCAGTATTTT

v_gene: TRBV29-1
j_gene: TRBJ1-1
d_gene: NA
abundance: NA
CDR3aa: CSVVLGIANTEAFF
CDR3nt: TGCAGCGTTGTCCTAGGTATCGCGAACACTGAAGCTTTCTTT

v_gene: TRBV12-3/TRBV12-4
j_gene: TRBJ2-3
d_gene: TRBD2
abundance: NA
CDR3aa: CASSFRLAGGLEGDTQYF
CDR3nt: TGTGCCAGCAGTTTCAGACTAGCGGGAGGCTTGGAGGGAGATACGCAGTATTTT

v_gene: TRBV21-1
j_gene: TRBJ1-5
d_gene: NA
abundance: NA
CDR3aa: CASSKALWDRQTLLNQPQHF
CDR3nt: TGTGCCAGCAGCAAAGCGCTTTGGGACAGACAGACCCTCCTAAATCAGCCCCAGCATTTT

v_gene: TRBV2
j_gene: TRBJ2-5
d_gene: TRBD1
abundance: NA
CDR3aa: CASSGTGGETQYF
CDR3nt: TGTGCCAGCAGTGGGACAGGGGGGGAGACCCAGTACTTC

v_gene: TRBV7-7
j_gene: TRBJ2-5
d_gene: NA
abundance: few
CDR3aa: CASSLDITPGTQYF
CDR3nt: TGTGCTAGCAGCTTGGACATTACCCCAGGGACCCAGTACTTC

v_gene: TRBV28
j_gene: TRBJ2-5
d_gene: NA
abundance: NA
CDR3aa: CASSLAGTGSTQYF
CDR3nt: TGTGCCAGCAGTTTAGCGGGAACAGGTTCTACCCAGTACTTC

v_gene: TRBV3-1
j_gene: TRBJ1-1
d_gene: TRBD1
abundance: few
CDR3aa: CASSQADRATEAFF
CDR3nt: TGTGCCAGCAGCCAAGCAGACAGGGCCACTGAAGCTTTCTTT

v_gene: TRBV12-3/TRBV12-4
j_gene: TRBJ2-2
d_gene: TRBD1
abundance: many
CDR3aa: CALRGQGGNTGELFF
CDR3nt: TGTGCCCTAAGGGGGCAGGGTGGAAACACCGGGGAGCTGTTTTTT

v_gene: TRBV24-1
j_gene: TRBJ2-1
d_gene: NA
abundance: NA
CDR3aa: CATSVGQLGVDEQFF
CDR3nt: TGTGCCACCAGTGTAGGGCAGTTAGGAGTTGATGAGCAGTTCTTC

v_gene: TRBV4-3
j_gene: TRBJ1-1
d_gene: TRBD1
abundance: NA
CDR3aa: CASSQDPPGTAGEAFF
CDR3nt: TGCGCCAGCAGCCAAGATCCGCCTGGGACAGCAGGTGAAGCTTTCTTT

v_gene: TRBV6-1
j_gene: TRBJ2-3
d_gene: NA
abundance: NA
CDR3aa: CASSPARAVSTDTQYF
CDR3nt: TGTGCCAGCAGCCCCGCGAGGGCTGTGAGCACAGATACGCAGTATTTT

v_gene: TRBV27
j_gene: TRBJ1-6
d_gene: NA
abundance: many
CDR3aa: CASSPDRRTQNSPLHF
CDR3nt: TGTGCCAGCAGTCCTGACCGACGGACTCAGAATTCACCCCTCCACTTT

v_gene: TRBV10-3
j_gene: TRBJ2-5
d_gene: NA
abundance: many
CDR3aa: CAISESTGGGETQYF
CDR3nt: TGTGCCATCAGTGAGTCGACAGGAGGGGGAGAGACCCAGTACTTC

v_gene: TRBV12-3/TRBV12-4
j_gene: TRBJ1-6
d_gene: NA
abundance: many
CDR3aa: CASSSLGGRGYSPLHF
CDR3nt: TGTGCCAGCAGTTCTTTGGGGGGGCGAGGTTATTCACCCCTCCACTTT

v_gene: TRBV16
j_gene: TRBJ2-7
d_gene: NA
abundance: NA
CDR3aa: CASSQLEHPKF
CDR3nt: TGTGCCAGCAGCCAATTAGAACACCCGAAGTTC

v_gene: TRBV6-7
j_gene: TRBJ2-5
d_gene: NA
abundance: many
CDR3aa: CASSYSSGDETQYF
CDR3nt: TGTGCCAGCAGTTACTCTTCGGGAGATGAGACCCAGTACTTC

v_gene: TRBV7-2
j_gene: TRBJ1-1
d_gene: TRBD1
abundance: few
CDR3aa: CASSADRDTEAFF
CDR3nt: TGTGCCAGCAGCGCGGACAGGGACACTGAAGCTTTCTTT

v_gene: TRBV7-8
j_gene: TRBJ2-7
d_gene: NA
abundance: few
CDR3aa: CASSLAGGPSYEQYF
CDR3nt: TGTGCCAGCAGCTTAGCGGGGGGACCCTCCTACGAGCAGTACTTC

v_gene: TRBV29-1
j_gene: TRBJ2-7
d_gene: NA
abundance: NA
CDR3aa: CSVMADSYEQYF
CDR3nt: TGCAGCGTTATGGCAGACTCCTACGAGCAGTACTTC

v_gene: TRBV14
j_gene: TRBJ2-3
d_gene: NA
abundance: few
CDR3aa: CASSPSGRDTQYF
CDR3nt: TGTGCCAGCAGCCCGTCGGGGCGGGATACGCAGTATTTT

v_gene: TRBV20-1
j_gene: TRBJ1-4
d_gene: NA
abundance: NA
CDR3aa: CSLRRDVHEKLFF
CDR3nt: TGCAGTCTGCGTCGGGACGTGCATGAAAAACTGTTTTTT

v_gene: TRBV4-3
j_gene: TRBJ2-5
d_gene: TRBD1
abundance: NA
CDR3aa: CASSQDYRGPQIQETQYF
CDR3nt: TGCGCCAGCAGCCAAGACTACAGGGGCCCCCAAATTCAAGAGACCCAGTACTTC

v_gene: TRBV28
j_gene: TRBJ2-5
d_gene: NA
abundance: many
CDR3aa: CASRKDPVETQYF
CDR3nt: TGTGCCAGCCGGAAGGATCCTGTCGAGACCCAGTACTTC

v_gene: TRBV6-1
j_gene: TRBJ2-2
d_gene: TRBD1
abundance: few
CDR3aa: CASSQGQGPFGELFF
CDR3nt: TGTGCCAGCAGCCAGGGACAGGGGCCCTTCGGGGAGCTGTTTTTT

v_gene: TRBV6-2/TRBV6-3
j_gene: TRBJ1-1
d_gene: NA
abundance: NA
CDR3aa: CASSYSSGYAEAFF
CDR3nt: TGTGCCAGCAGTTACTCGTCAGGGTACGCTGAAGCTTTCTTT

v_gene: TRBV28
j_gene: TRBJ2-7
d_gene: NA
abundance: few
CDR3aa: CASRAGRSYEQYF
CDR3nt: TGTGCCAGCAGAGCAGGTCGCTCCTACGAGCAGTACTTC

v_gene: TRBV11-2
j_gene: TRBJ2-5
d_gene: NA
abundance: NA
CDR3aa: CASSLGQGGGPETQYF
CDR3nt: TGTGCCAGCAGCTTAGGTCAAGGAGGGGGCCCAGAGACCCAGTACTTC

v_gene: TRBV12-3/TRBV12-4
j_gene: TRBJ1-4
d_gene: NA
abundance: few
CDR3aa: CASSLVSRDNELFF
CDR3nt: TGTGCCAGCAGTTTAGTCAGCCGGGACAATGAACTGTTTTTT

v_gene: TRBV19
j_gene: TRBJ1-2
d_gene: TRBD1
abundance: NA
CDR3aa: CASNADREGNYGYTF
CDR3nt: TGTGCCAGTAACGCTGACAGGGAGGGCAACTATGGCTACACCTTC

v_gene: TRBV20-1
j_gene: TRBJ1-1
d_gene: NA
abundance: few
CDR3aa: CSARADWDTEAFF
CDR3nt: TGCAGTGCTAGGGCTGACTGGGACACTGAAGCTTTCTTT

v_gene: TRBV9
j_gene: TRBJ1-1
d_gene: TRBD1
abundance: NA
CDR3aa: CASSVGTTGTEAFF
CDR3nt: TGTGCCAGCAGCGTAGGAACGACAGGGACTGAAGCTTTCTTT

v_gene: TRBV27
j_gene: TRBJ1-5
d_gene: NA
abundance: NA
CDR3aa: CASSRHLSNQPQHF
CDR3nt: TGTGCCAGCAGTCGACACCTTAGCAATCAGCCCCAGCATTTT

v_gene: TRBV12-3/TRBV12-4
j_gene: TRBJ2-1
d_gene: NA
abundance: few
CDR3aa: CASSAWDYNEQFF
CDR3nt: TGTGCCAGCAGTGCATGGGATTACAATGAGCAGTTCTTC

v_gene: TRBV6-1
j_gene: TRBJ2-1
d_gene: NA
abundance: NA
CDR3aa: CASSQSDRHSYNEQFF
CDR3nt: TGTGCCAGCAGTCAATCCGACAGGCACTCCTACAATGAGCAGTTCTTC

v_gene: TRBV20-1
j_gene: TRBJ2-1
d_gene: NA
abundance: NA
CDR3aa: CSAGLRAGPYNEQFF
CDR3nt: TGCAGTGCTGGTCTGCGCGCTGGACCCTACAATGAGCAGTTCTTC

v_gene: TRBV5-4
j_gene: TRBJ2-3
d_gene: TRBD2
abundance: few
CDR3aa: CASSSGLAGGAHTDTQYF
CDR3nt: TGTGCCAGCAGCTCGGGACTAGCGGGAGGGGCCCACACAGATACGCAGTATTTT

v_gene: TRBV20-1
j_gene: TRBJ2-2
d_gene: TRBD2
abundance: few
CDR3aa: CSALAGEAGELFF
CDR3nt: TGCAGTGCTCTAGCGGGAGAAGCCGGGGAGCTGTTTTTT

v_gene: TRBV20-1
j_gene: TRBJ1-2
d_gene: NA
abundance: many
CDR3aa: CSATGVYGYTF
CDR3nt: TGCAGTGCTACAGGGGTCTATGGCTACACCTTC

v_gene: TRBV4-2
j_gene: TRBJ2-1
d_gene: NA
abundance: many
CDR3aa: CASSQEMTGPYNEQFF
CDR3nt: TGTGCCAGCAGCCAAGAAATGACAGGCCCCTACAATGAGCAGTTCTTC

v_gene: TRBV10-3
j_gene: TRBJ2-3
d_gene: TRBD2
abundance: few
CDR3aa: CAISESTVRAGGGVTQYF
CDR3nt: TGTGCCATCAGTGAGTCGACGGTCAGAGCGGGAGGAGGGGTTACGCAGTATTTT

v_gene: TRBV4-3
j_gene: TRBJ1-4
d_gene: NA
abundance: NA
CDR3aa: CASSVREATNEKLFF
CDR3nt: TGCGCCAGCAGCGTGCGGGAAGCAACTAATGAAAAACTGTTTTTT

v_gene: TRBV5-1
j_gene: TRBJ2-3
d_gene: TRBD2
abundance: NA
CDR3aa: CASRRSGSLGDTQYF
CDR3nt: TGCGCCAGCAGACGTAGCGGGAGTTTAGGGGATACGCAGTATTTT

v_gene: TRBV7-2
j_gene: TRBJ2-7
d_gene: TRBD2
abundance: NA
CDR3aa: CASSGSSGKNPYEQYF
CDR3nt: TGTGCCAGCAGTGGTTCTAGCGGGAAGAATCCCTACGAGCAGTACTTC

v_gene: TRBV15
j_gene: TRBJ2-4
d_gene: TRBD1
abundance: few
CDR3aa: CATSIGGQGNIQYF
CDR3nt: TGTGCCACCAGCATAGGGGGACAGGGGAACATTCAGTACTTC

v_gene: TRBV5-1
j_gene: TRBJ2-2
d_gene: NA
abundance: few
CDR3aa: CASSLMGGAFPTGELFF
CDR3nt: TGCGCCAGCAGCTTGATGGGGGGCGCGTTTCCGACCGGGGAGCTGTTTTTT

v_gene: TRBV5-6
j_gene: TRBJ1-1
d_gene: TRBD1
abundance: NA
CDR3aa: CASSLRDRDHTEAFF
CDR3nt: TGTGCCAGCAGCTTGCGAGACAGGGACCACACTGAAGCTTTCTTT

v_gene: TRBV11-3
j_gene: TRBJ2-5
d_gene: NA
abundance: NA
CDR3aa: CASSPRGATGKQETQYF
CDR3nt: TGTGCCAGCAGCCCTCGGGGGGCGACAGGGAAACAAGAGACCCAGTACTTC

v_gene: TRBV6-2/TRBV6-3
j_gene: TRBJ2-5
d_gene: NA
abundance: NA
CDR3aa: CASTQQRGLGAQETQYF
CDR3nt: TGTGCCAGCACCCAACAACGAGGGCTAGGGGCCCAAGAGACCCAGTACTTC

v_gene: TRBV11-2
j_gene: TRBJ2-7
d_gene: NA
abundance: NA
CDR3aa: CASSLSLPDPIYTYEQYF
CDR3nt: TGTGCCAGCAGCTTATCACTCCCAGACCCCATATACACCTACGAGCAGTACTTC

v_gene: TRBV7-9
j_gene: TRBJ2-5
d_gene: TRBD1
abundance: NA
CDR3aa: CASSWAQGSETQYF
CDR3nt: TGTGCCAGCAGCTGGGCACAGGGGTCAGAGACCCAGTACTTC

v_gene: TRBV12-3/TRBV12-4
j_gene: TRBJ2-5
d_gene: NA
abundance: many
CDR3aa: CASSTGFGETQYF
CDR3nt: TGTGCCAGCAGTACAGGGTTTGGGGAGACCCAGTACTTC

v_gene: TRBV7-2
j_gene: TRBJ2-5
d_gene: TRBD2
abundance: many
CDR3aa: CASSLAPAGGVETQYF
CDR3nt: TGTGCCAGCAGCTTAGCGCCAGCGGGAGGGGTAGAGACCCAGTACTTC

v_gene: TRBV20-1
j_gene: TRBJ1-1
d_gene: NA
abundance: few
CDR3aa: CSASGRANTEAFF
CDR3nt: TGCAGTGCTAGTGGAAGGGCAAACACTGAAGCTTTCTTT

v_gene: TRBV20-1
j_gene: TRBJ2-3
d_gene: NA
abundance: few
CDR3aa: CSARDRAAGSTDTQYF
CDR3nt: TGCAGTGCTAGAGATCGTGCAGCGGGCAGCACAGATACGCAGTATTTT